A single sample is the source of the 21 T cell receptor beta chains below, sequenced in a study of T cell changes during pregnancy in multiple sclerosis. The table came from immunoSEQ multiplex PCR; TCRdb's copy has only in-frame clones and leaves some out. The table includes tens of thousands of clones, more than 90% detected once. Sequencing used peripheral blood, obtained in the second trimester of pregnancy. These receptors all stem from a female donor in good health, enrolled as a control in a pregnancy study.

The J gene is TRBJ1-4, the V gene TRBV2, with no clear D. V gave up 1 base and J gave up 11 bases, with 8 bases separating them. The CDR3 covers 12 residues. The germline V gene has CDR1 SNHLY and CDR2 FYNNEI. The CDR3, as DNA: TGTGCCAGCAGTGAAGGCCCACGGAAACTGTTTTTT. Translated: CASSEGPRKLFF.

This rearrangement joins TRBV15 to TRBJ2-6, with TRBD2 as a possible D gene (5 bases). The CDR3 has 19 residues. Looked up from germline, CDR1 is LNHNV and CDR2 is YYDKDF (reference sequence). V was cut by 3 bases and J by 0 bases, with 18 bases left in between. The CDR3 protein is CATSRSTGFISSGANVLTF. CDR3 sequence (DNA): TGTGCCACCAGCAGGTCTACGGGGTTCATTAGCTCTGGGGCCAACGTCCTGACTTTC.

The chain links TRBV15 to TRBJ2-1, with a possible D match to TRBD1 (6 bases). Trimming pared 5 bases from V and 5 bases from J, leaving 13 bases between. The CDR3 is 14 amino acids. Germline V gene lookup returns CDR1 LNHNV and CDR2 YYDKDF (reference sequence). CDR3 bases: TGTGCCACCAGCTTCCGGGACATCAACAATGAGCAGTTCTTC. Translated: CATSFRDINNEQFF.

CDR3 sequence reads: CASSPERTGGVLDYTEAFF. The DNA for the CDR3 is TGTGCCAGCAGCCCAGAAAGGACAGGGGGTGTTTTGGATTACACTGAAGCTTTCTTT. The chain combines TRBV7-3 with TRBJ1-1, with TRBD1 identical over 10 bases. The CDR3 consists of 19 residues. Per germline, CDR1 SGHTA and CDR2 FQGTGA. With 5 bases clipped from V and 3 bases from J, the junction kept 18 bases outside the gene matches.

The chain is built from TRBV7-6 and TRBJ2-2; a weak D match, TRBD2 (6 bases). Trimming pared 1 base from V and 7 bases from J, leaving 10 bases between. The CDR3 is made up of 14 amino acids. Germline values: CDR1 SGHVS, CDR2 FNYEAQ. CDR3 in amino acids: CASSLVWGDGELFF. The DNA for the CDR3 is TGTGCCAGCAGCTTAGTGTGGGGGGACGGGGAGCTGTTTTTT. The complete variable domain, with remaining parts taken from reference TRBV7-6 and TRBJ2-2, reads GAGVSQSPRYKVTKRGQDVALRCDPISGHVSLYWYRQALGQGPEFLTYFNYEAQQDKSGLPNDRFSAERPEGSISTLTIQRTEQRDSAMYRCASSLVWGDGELFFGEGSRLTVL.

The chain joins TRBV5-4 to TRBJ2-7, with a tentative D call TRBD1 (6 bases). There are 12 residues in the CDR3. With 5 bases removed from V and 4 bases from J, the gap between germline ends came to 10 bases. Germline-derived CDR1 and CDR2 are SGHNT and YYREEE (reference sequence). Here the CDR3 reads CASSPTGYEQYF. In nucleotides, the CDR3 is TGTGCCAGCAGTCCGACAGGATACGAGCAGTACTTC.

The rearrangement uses TRBV27 and TRBJ2-7; D gene uncertain. This CDR3 spans 14 amino acids. V dropped 0 bases and J dropped 0 bases, with 6 bases sitting between them. The germline CDR1 and CDR2 sequences are MNHEY and SMNVEV (reference sequence). CDR3 amino acids: CASSLSGSSYEQYF. The CDR3 bases are TGTGCCAGCAGTTTATCGGGCAGCTCCTACGAGCAGTACTTC.

The chain is built from TRBV7-2 and TRBJ2-5; 12 bases align to TRBD2. The trim removed 5 bases at V and 3 bases at J, leaving 7 bases unmatched. CDR1 SGHTA and CDR2 FQGNSA come from the germline V gene. This CDR3 is built from 16 residues. Here the CDR3 DNA reads TGTGCCAGCAGCAGCAGGACTAGCGGGGCAAAAGAGACCCAGTACTTC. As protein: CASSSRTSGAKETQYF.

The rearrangement uses TRBV11-3 and TRBJ2-1, with D perhaps matching TRBD1 (6 bases). Trimming pared 8 bases from V and 7 bases from J, leaving 15 bases between. The CDR3 runs 13 residues. Per germline, CDR1 SGHNT and CDR2 YENEEA. DNA of the CDR3: TGTGCCAGCTCCAGGGGATCGGGTAATGAGCAGTTCTTC. Translated: CASSRGSGNEQFF.

J is TRBJ1-2 and V is TRBV19, with a tentative D call TRBD1 (5 bases). CDR1 is LNHDA and CDR2 is SQIVND in the germline V gene (reference sequence). This CDR3 region has 15 residues. V dropped 4 bases and J dropped 3 bases, with 15 bases sitting between them. The CDR3 sequence is CASSKGAANYYGYTF. The CDR3 bases are TGTGCCAGTAGTAAAGGGGCAGCTAATTACTATGGCTACACCTTC.

In this sample, this clone turned up a few times. The genes are TRBV2 and TRBJ1-1; 8 bases line up with TRBD1. With 7 bases clipped from V and 0 bases from J, the junction kept 7 bases outside the gene matches. The CDR3 length is 15 residues. Germline CDR1 is SNHLY and CDR2 is FYNNEI. The CDR3 here is CASTWTGWMNTEAFF. The CDR3 DNA sequence: TGTGCCAGCACCTGGACAGGGTGGATGAACACTGAAGCTTTCTTT.

In DNA, the CDR3 is TGTGCCACCGGGGGGATACGTTGGGGCTACACCTTC. Protein sequence: CATGGIRWGYTF. The rearrangement links TRBV15 to TRBJ1-2; the D gene is possibly TRBD1 (5 bases). The CDR3 sequence is 12 residues long. Germline lookup yields CDR1 LNHNV and CDR2 YYDKDF (reference sequence). V lost 8 bases and J 8 bases, leaving 15 bases between the germline ends.

The CDR3 sequence is CASSSTGQTGYTF. CDR3 DNA: TGTGCCAGCAGCTCAACGGGACAAACTGGCTACACCTTC. The chain links TRBV7-9 to TRBJ1-2, with D perhaps matching TRBD1 (6 bases). The germline V gene has CDR1 SEHNR and CDR2 FQNEAQ (reference sequence). This CDR3 is 13 amino acids long. The V end was cut by 4 bases, the J end by 7 bases, with 13 bases between.

This chain uses TRBV15 with TRBJ1-2; TRBD1 matches 9 bases. Looked up from germline, CDR1 is LNHNV and CDR2 is YYDKDF (reference sequence). This CDR3 is built from 14 residues. The V segment lost 4 bases and the J segment 5 bases; nucleotides outside the gene matches: 5. The CDR3, as DNA: TGTGCCACCAGCATTGGACAGGGGTATTATGGCTACACCTTC. Amino acid sequence: CATSIGQGYYGYTF.

The V gene is TRBV5-4, the J gene TRBJ2-6; 7 bases are a match to TRBD1. The germline V gene encodes CDR1 SGHNT and CDR2 YYREEE (reference sequence). V lost 3 bases, J lost 0 bases, and 6 bases stayed unmatched. CDR3 size: 17 residues. CDR3 loop: CASSSGTDRSGANVLTF. In DNA form, the CDR3 reads TGTGCCAGCAGCTCCGGGACAGATCGCTCTGGGGCCAACGTCCTGACTTTC.

This chain uses TRBV7-2 with TRBJ2-7; 10 bases line up with TRBD1. The germline gives CDR1 SGHTA, CDR2 FQGNSA. The CDR3 spans 14 residues. V shed 7 bases and J 4 bases; nucleotides not matched to a gene: 7. This CDR3 reads CASTADRGRYEQYF. The DNA for the CDR3 is TGTGCCAGCACCGCGGACAGGGGGAGATACGAGCAGTACTTC.

This rearrangement joins TRBV11-2 to TRBJ2-7; D is unclear. Germline assignment: CDR1 SGHAT and CDR2 FQNNGV. With 3 bases removed from V and 0 bases from J, the gap between germline ends came to 6 bases. The CDR3 runs 13 residues. CDR3: CASSFTNSYEQYF. Here the CDR3 DNA reads TGTGCCAGCAGCTTTACTAACTCCTACGAGCAGTACTTC.

The genes are TRBV7-2 and TRBJ1-4; 8 bases line up with TRBD1. The CDR3 is made up of 16 amino acids. The V segment lost 1 base and the J segment 2 bases; nucleotides outside the gene matches: 3. Germline values: CDR1 SGHTA, CDR2 FQGNSA. The CDR3 DNA sequence: TGTGCCAGCAGCTTAGACAGGGGGGGGACTAATGAAAAACTGTTTTTT. This encodes CASSLDRGGTNEKLFF.

The genes are TRBV18 and TRBJ2-3; the D gene is possibly TRBD2 (7 bases). CDR3 length: 16 amino acids. V was pared by 4 bases and J by 6 bases, with 20 bases between. The germline V gene encodes CDR1 KGHSH and CDR2 LQKENI. The CDR3 coding sequence is TGTGCCAGCTCACACGGCGCGGGGGCCCCAGGGGATACGCAGTATTTT. This sequence encodes CASSHGAGAPGDTQYF.

V and J are TRBV7-8 and TRBJ2-1, with 8 bases lining up with TRBD1. Trimming removed 5 bases from V and 9 bases from J; junction bases left unmatched: 3. This CDR3 is built from 12 residues. Germline values: CDR1 SGHVS, CDR2 FQNEAQ. Written as DNA, the CDR3 is TGTGCCAGCAGCCAAGACAGGGGTGAGCAGTTCTTC. It translates to CASSQDRGEQFF.

The gene calls are TRBV13 and TRBJ1-1; 11 bases align to TRBD1. This CDR3 has 15 residues. The ends lost 5 bases at V and 4 bases at J; junction bases unmatched: 6. Germline V gives CDR1 PRHDT, CDR2 FYEKMQ (reference sequence). CDR3 coding DNA: TGTGCCAGCAGCAGAAGGACAGGGGGCCGCACTGAAGCTTTCTTT. It specifies CASSRRTGGRTEAFF.